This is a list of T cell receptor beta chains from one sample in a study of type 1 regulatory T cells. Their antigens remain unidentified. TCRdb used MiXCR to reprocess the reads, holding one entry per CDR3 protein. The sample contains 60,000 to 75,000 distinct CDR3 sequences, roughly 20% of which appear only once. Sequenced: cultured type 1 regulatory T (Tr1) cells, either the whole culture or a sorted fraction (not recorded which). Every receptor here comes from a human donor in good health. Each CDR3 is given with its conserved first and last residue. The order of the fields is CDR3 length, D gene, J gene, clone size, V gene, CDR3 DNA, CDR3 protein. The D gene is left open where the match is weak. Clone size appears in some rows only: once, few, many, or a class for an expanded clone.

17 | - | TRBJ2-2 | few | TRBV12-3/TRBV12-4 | TGTGCCAGTGCGAAGGACCCTAGCCGCGGGGACACCGGGGAGCTGTTTTTT | CASAKDPSRGDTGELFF
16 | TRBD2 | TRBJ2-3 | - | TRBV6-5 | TGTGCCAGCAGTTACGGGGTAGCGGGATTCACAGATACGCAGTATTTT | CASSYGVAGFTDTQYF
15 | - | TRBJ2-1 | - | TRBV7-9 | TGTGCCAGCCGCGGGTCCGCGCACTGGTACAATGAGCAGTTCTTC | CASRGSAHWYNEQFF
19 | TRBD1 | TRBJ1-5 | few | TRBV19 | TGTGCCAGTAGTATCCCAGGGACAGGGCAAGTATTCGGCAATCAGCCCCAGCATTTT | CASSIPGTGQVFGNQPQHF
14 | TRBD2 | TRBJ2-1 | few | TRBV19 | TGTGCCAGTAGCGGGACTAGCGGGAGGAATGAGCAGTTCTTC | CASSGTSGRNEQFF
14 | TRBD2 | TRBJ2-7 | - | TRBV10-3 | TGTGCCATCAGGATTGAAGGGACTAGGTACGAGCAGTACTTC | CAIRIEGTRYEQYF
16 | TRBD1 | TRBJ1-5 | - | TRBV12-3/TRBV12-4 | TGTGCCAGCACTCCGGGACAGAGCCTGGGCAATCAGCCCCAGCATTTT | CASTPGQSLGNQPQHF
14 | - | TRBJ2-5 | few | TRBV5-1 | TGCGCCAGCAGCTTGGCCGGTATACAAGAGACCCAGTACTTC | CASSLAGIQETQYF
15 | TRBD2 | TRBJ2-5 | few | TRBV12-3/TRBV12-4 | TGTGCCAGCAGTCCTAGCGGGAGAACACAAGAGACCCAGTACTTC | CASSPSGRTQETQYF
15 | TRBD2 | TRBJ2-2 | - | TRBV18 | TGTGCCAGCTCACCTCTAGCGGTTGACGCCGGGGAGCTGTTTTTT | CASSPLAVDAGELFF
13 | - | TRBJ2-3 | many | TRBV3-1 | TGTGCCAGCAGCCGGGACTTGAAAGATACGCAGTATTTT | CASSRDLKDTQYF
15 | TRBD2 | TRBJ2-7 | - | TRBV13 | TGTGCCAGCAGCCCGGGGACTAGCGGTAAATACGAGCAGTACTTC | CASSPGTSGKYEQYF
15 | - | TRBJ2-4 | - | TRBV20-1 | TGCAGTGCTACCAGGGGGGACTCAGCCAAAAACATTCAGTACTTC | CSATRGDSAKNIQYF
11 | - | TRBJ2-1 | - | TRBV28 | TGTGCCAGCTTAGCAGTGGGGGAGCAGTTCTTC | CASLAVGEQFF
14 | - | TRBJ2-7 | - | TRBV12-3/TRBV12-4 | TGTGCCAGCAGTCGTAGCGGATTTGCCTACGAGCAGTACTTC | CASSRSGFAYEQYF
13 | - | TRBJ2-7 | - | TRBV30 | TGTGCCTGGAGAATTGGTGGGTCCTACGAGCAGTACTTC | CAWRIGGSYEQYF
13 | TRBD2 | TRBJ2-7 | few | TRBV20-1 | TGCAGTGCCGCTCTTAGCGGGGCCTACGAGCAGTACTTC | CSAALSGAYEQYF
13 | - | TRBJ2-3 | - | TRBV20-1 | TGCAGTGCGGGGCTAGACGGGACAGATACGCAGTATTTT | CSAGLDGTDTQYF
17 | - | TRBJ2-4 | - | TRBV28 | TGTGCCAGCAGTTTACCCGGGTCGGCATCAGCCAAAAACATTCAGTACTTC | CASSLPGSASAKNIQYF
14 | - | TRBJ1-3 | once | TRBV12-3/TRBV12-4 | TGTGCCAGCAGTTCCCCGGGACGTGGAAACACCATATATTTT | CASSSPGRGNTIYF
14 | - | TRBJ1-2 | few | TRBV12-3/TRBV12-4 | TGTGCCAGCAGTTCAACCTCAGGACAGCGTGGCTACACCTTC | CASSSTSGQRGYTF
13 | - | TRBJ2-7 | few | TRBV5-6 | TGTGCCAGCAGCCCTGGGACCACCTACGAGCAGTACTTC | CASSPGTTYEQYF
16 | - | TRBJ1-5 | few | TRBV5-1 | TGCGCCAGCAGCTTGGAACCAGTCGGGGGCAATCAGCCCCAGCATTTT | CASSLEPVGGNQPQHF
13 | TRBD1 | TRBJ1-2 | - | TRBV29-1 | TGCAGCGTGCGGACAGGAGCTAACTATGGCTACACCTTC | CSVRTGANYGYTF
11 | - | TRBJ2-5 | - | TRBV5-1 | TGCGCCAGCAGCCGGGCGGAGACCCAGTACTTC | CASSRAETQYF
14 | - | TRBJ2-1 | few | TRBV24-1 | TGTGCCACCAGTGGTTCTAGTCTAAGTAATGAGCAGTTCTTC | CATSGSSLSNEQFF